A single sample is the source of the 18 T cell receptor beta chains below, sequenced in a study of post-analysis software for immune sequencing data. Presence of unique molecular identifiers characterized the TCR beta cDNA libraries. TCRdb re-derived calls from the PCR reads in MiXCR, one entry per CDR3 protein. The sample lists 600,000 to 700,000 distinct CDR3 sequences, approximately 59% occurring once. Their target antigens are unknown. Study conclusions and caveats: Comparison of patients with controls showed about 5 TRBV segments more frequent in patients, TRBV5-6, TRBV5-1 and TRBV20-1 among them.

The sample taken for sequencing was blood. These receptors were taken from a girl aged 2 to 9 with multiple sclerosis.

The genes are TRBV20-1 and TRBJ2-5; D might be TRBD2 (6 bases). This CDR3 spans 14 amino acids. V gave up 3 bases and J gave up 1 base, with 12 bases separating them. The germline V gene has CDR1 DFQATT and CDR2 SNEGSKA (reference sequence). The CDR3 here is CSARPIAAQETQYF. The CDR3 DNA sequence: TGCAGTGCTAGGCCCATAGCGGCCCAAGAGACCCAGTACTTC.

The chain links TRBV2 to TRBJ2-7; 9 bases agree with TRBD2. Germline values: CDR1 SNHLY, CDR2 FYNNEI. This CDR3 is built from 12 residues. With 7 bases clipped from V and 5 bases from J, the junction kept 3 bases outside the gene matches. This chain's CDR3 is CASMPSGNEQYF. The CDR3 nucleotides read TGTGCCAGCATGCCTAGCGGGAACGAGCAGTACTTC.

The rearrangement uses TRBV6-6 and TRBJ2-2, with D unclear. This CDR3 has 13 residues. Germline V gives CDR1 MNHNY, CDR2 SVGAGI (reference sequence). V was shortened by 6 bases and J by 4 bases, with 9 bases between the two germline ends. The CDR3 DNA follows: TGTGCCAGCAGGCCGGAAGCCACCGGGGAGCTGTTTTTT. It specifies CASRPEATGELFF.

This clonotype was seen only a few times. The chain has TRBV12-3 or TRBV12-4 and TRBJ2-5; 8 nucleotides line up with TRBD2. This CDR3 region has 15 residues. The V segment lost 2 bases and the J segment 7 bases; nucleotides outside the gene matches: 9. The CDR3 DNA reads TGTGCCAGCAGTTTACGTCCCGGGGGGGCCGTGACCCAGTACTTC. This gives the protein CASSLRPGGAVTQYF.

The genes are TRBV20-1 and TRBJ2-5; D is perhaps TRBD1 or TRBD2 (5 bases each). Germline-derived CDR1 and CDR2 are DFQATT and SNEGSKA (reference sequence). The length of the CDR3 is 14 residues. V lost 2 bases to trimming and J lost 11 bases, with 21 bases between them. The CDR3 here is CSARPLLGVGEQYF. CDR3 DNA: TGCAGTGCTAGACCTCTTTTGGGAGTGGGGGAGCAGTACTTC.

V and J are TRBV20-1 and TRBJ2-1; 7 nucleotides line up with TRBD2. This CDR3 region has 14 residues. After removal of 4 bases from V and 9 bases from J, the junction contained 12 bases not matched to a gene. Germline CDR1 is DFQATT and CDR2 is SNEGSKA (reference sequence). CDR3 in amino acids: CSAKPGLFGIEQFF. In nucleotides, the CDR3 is TGCAGTGCTAAACCGGGACTATTCGGAATTGAGCAGTTCTTC.

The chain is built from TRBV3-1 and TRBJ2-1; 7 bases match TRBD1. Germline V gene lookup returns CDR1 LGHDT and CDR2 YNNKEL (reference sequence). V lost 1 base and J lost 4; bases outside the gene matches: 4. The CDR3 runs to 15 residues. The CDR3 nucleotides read TGTGCCAGCAGCCAAGCGGGACAGCTATACAATGAGCAGTTCTTC. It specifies CASSQAGQLYNEQFF.

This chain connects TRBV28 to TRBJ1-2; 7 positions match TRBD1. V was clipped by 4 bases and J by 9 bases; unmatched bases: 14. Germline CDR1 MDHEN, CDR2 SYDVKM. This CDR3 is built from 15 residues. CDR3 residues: CASSSKPGQTRSYTF. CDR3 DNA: TGTGCCAGCAGTTCCAAGCCGGGACAGACAAGAAGCTACACCTTC.

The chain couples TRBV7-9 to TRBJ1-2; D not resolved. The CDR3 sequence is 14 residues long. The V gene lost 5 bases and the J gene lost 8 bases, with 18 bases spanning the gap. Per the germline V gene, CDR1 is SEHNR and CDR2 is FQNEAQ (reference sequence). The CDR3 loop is CASSPPAWEMGYTF. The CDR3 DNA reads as TGTGCCAGCAGCCCACCGGCCTGGGAAATGGGCTACACCTTC.

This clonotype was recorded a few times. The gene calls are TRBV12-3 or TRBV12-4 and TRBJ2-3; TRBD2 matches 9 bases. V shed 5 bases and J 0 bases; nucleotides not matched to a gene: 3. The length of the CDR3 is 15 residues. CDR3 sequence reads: CASSSGGLSTDTQYF. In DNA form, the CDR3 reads TGTGCCAGCAGTAGCGGGGGGCTTAGCACAGATACGCAGTATTTT.

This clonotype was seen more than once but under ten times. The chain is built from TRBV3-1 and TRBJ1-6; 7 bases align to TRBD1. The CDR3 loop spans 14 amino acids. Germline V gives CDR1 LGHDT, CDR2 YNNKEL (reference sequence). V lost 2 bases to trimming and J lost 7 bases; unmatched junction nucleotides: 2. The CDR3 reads CASSQSGQNSPLHF. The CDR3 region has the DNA TGTGCCAGCAGCCAATCGGGACAGAATTCACCCCTCCACTTT.

The CDR3 reads CASSIGTTTSTDTQYF. As DNA, the CDR3 is TGCGCCAGCAGCATCGGGACCACCACCTCCACAGATACGCAGTATTTT. The rearrangement uses TRBV5-1 and TRBJ2-3, with D perhaps assigned TRBD1 or TRBD2 (5 bases each). With 4 bases removed from V and 2 bases from J, the gap between germline ends came to 17 bases. The CDR3 is 16 residues long. Germline V gene data show CDR1 as SGHRS and CDR2 as YFSETQ.

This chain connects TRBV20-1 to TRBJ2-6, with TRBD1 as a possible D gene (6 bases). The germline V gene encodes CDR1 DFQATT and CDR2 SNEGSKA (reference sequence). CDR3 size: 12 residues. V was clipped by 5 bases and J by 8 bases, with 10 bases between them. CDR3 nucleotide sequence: TGCAGTGCTTTTCAGGGGTCCAACGTCCTGACTTTC. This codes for CSAFQGSNVLTF.

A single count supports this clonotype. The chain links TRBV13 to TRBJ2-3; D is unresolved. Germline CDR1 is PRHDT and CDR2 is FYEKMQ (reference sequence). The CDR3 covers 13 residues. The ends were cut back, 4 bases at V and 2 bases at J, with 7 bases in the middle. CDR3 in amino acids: CASSWTDTDTQYF. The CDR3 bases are TGTGCCAGCAGCTGGACGGACACAGATACGCAGTATTTT.

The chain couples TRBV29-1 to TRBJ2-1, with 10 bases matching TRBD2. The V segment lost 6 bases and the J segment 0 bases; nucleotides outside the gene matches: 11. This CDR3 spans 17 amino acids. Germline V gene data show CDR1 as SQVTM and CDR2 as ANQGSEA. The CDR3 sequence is CSVRRSGRGFSYNEQFF. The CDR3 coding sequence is TGCAGCGTCCGACGGAGCGGGAGGGGCTTCTCCTACAATGAGCAGTTCTTC.

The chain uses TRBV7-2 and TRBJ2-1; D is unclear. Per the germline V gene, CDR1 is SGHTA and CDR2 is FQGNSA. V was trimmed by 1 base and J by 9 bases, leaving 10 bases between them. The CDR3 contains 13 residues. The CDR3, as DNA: TGTGCCAGCAGCTTAGACCGGGCGGCTGAGCAGTTCTTC. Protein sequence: CASSLDRAAEQFF.

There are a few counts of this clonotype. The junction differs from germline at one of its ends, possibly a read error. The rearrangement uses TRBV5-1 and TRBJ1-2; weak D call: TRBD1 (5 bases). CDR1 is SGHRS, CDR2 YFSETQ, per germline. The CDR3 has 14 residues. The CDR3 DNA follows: TGCGCCAGTAGCTTATATGAGGGGCACTATGGCTACACCTTC. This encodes CASSLYEGHYGYTF.

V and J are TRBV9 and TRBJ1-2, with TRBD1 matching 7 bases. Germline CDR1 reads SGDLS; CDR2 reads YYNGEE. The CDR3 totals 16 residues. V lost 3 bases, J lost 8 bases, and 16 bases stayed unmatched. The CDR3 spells CASSATPRAGGSGYTF. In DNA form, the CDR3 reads TGTGCCAGCAGCGCTACTCCCCGGGCAGGGGGGAGCGGCTACACCTTC.